These 32 T cell receptor beta chains came from one sample sequenced in a study of T cell responses to AZD1222 COVID-19 vaccine. Method: immunoSEQ multiplex PCR; TCRdb's copy keeps in-frame clones and lacks some. The repertoire holds under 150,000 clones, 85% to 90% seen once, with under 2% in the top ten. The material was peripheral blood, obtained 28 days after the second AZD1222 dose. Receptor source: an adult who received the AZD1222 COVID-19 vaccine.

The rearrangement links TRBV12-3 or TRBV12-4 to TRBJ2-7; the D gene is possibly TRBD2 (5 bases). This CDR3 spans 11 amino acids. Trimming pared 5 bases from V and 7 bases from J, leaving 9 bases between. As DNA, the CDR3 is TGTGCCAGCAGTCGGCTAGCAGAGCAGTACTTC. As protein: CASSRLAEQYF.

The chain carries TRBV9 and TRBJ1-4; D unclear. Germline values: CDR1 SGDLS, CDR2 YYNGEE. The V end was cut by 0 bases, the J end by 1 base, with 4 bases between. This CDR3 spans 14 amino acids. In DNA form, the CDR3 reads TGTGCCAGCAGCGTAGGGGGAACTAATGAAAAACTGTTTTTT. This sequence encodes CASSVGGTNEKLFF.

This clone came up once. The chain joins TRBV28 to TRBJ2-1; TRBD2 agrees at 8 bases. The germline CDR1 and CDR2 sequences are MDHEN and SYDVKM. V was clipped by 8 bases and J by 0 bases; unmatched bases: 9. The CDR3 is 16 amino acids. The CDR3 DNA reads TGTGCCAGCGGGATACTAGCGGTGAGCTCCTACAATGAGCAGTTCTTC. Amino acids: CASGILAVSSYNEQFF. The whole variable domain, remainder taken from reference TRBV28 and TRBJ2-1, is DVKVTQSSRYLVKRTGEKVFLECVQDMDHENMFWYRQDPGLGLRLIYFSYDVKMKEKGDIPEGYSVSREKKERFSLILESASTNQTSMYLCASGILAVSSYNEQFFGPGTRLTVL.

This clone was counted a few times. V usage is TRBV30 and J usage is TRBJ2-7; 8 bases match TRBD1. Germline CDR1 and CDR2: GTSNPN and SVGIG (reference sequence). V shed 2 bases, J shed 3 bases, and the junction held 6 bases outside the gene matches. The CDR3 covers 14 residues. The CDR3 DNA is TGTGCCTGGAGTCGTCCAGGGGGCAGCTACGAGCAGTACTTC. Its protein product is CAWSRPGGSYEQYF.

Only one count was recorded for this clone. The chain links TRBV18 to TRBJ1-1; TRBD1 matches 7 bases. The J segment lost 1 base and the V segment lost 4 bases, leaving 6 bases of the junction unmatched. The CDR3 contains 15 residues. Germline lookup yields CDR1 KGHSH and CDR2 LQKENI. CDR3 amino acids: CASSQGQQKNTEAFF. CDR3 DNA: TGTGCCAGCTCACAGGGACAGCAAAAGAACACTGAAGCTTTCTTT.

The CDR3 is CASSKDGNSPLHF. In DNA, the CDR3 is TGTGCCAGCAGCAAGGACGGGAATTCACCCCTCCACTTT. This sequence joins TRBV5-6 and TRBJ1-6; D remains ambiguous. Trimming removed 4 bases from V and 7 bases from J, with 9 bases in between. Germline V lookup: CDR1 SGHDT, CDR2 YYEEEE. The CDR3 is 13 residues long. The variable domain in full, with the rest retrieved from reference TRBV5-6 and TRBJ1-6, is DAGVTQSPTHLIKTRGQQVTLRCSPKSGHDTVSWYQQALGQGPQFIFQYYEEEERQRGNFPDRFSGHQFPNYSSELNVNALLLGDSALYLCASSKDGNSPLHFGNGTRLTVT.

V and J are TRBV7-3 and TRBJ1-1; TRBD1 matches at 7 bases. Germline CDR1 is SGHTA and CDR2 is FQGTGA. After removal of 6 bases from V and 0 bases from J, the junction contained 7 bases not matched to a gene. The CDR3 length is 15 residues. This chain's CDR3 is CASSRLGGLNTEAFF. CDR3 coding DNA: TGTGCCAGCAGTCGATTAGGGGGCTTGAACACTGAAGCTTTCTTT.

The rearrangement joins TRBV28 to TRBJ2-1; D is uncertain. The V end lost 2 bases, the J end lost 10 bases, and 9 bases lay between the germline ends. The germline CDR1 and CDR2 sequences are MDHEN and SYDVKM. This CDR3 is built from 12 residues. The CDR3 is CASSLLVREQFF. Here the CDR3 DNA reads TGTGCCAGCAGTTTACTGGTTCGAGAGCAGTTCTTC.

J is TRBJ2-4 and V is TRBV5-4; the D is unclear. With 0 bases removed from V and 8 bases from J, the gap between germline ends came to 3 bases. CDR1 and CDR2 from the germline V gene are SGHNT and YYREEE (reference sequence). CDR3 length equals 11 residues. In DNA form, the CDR3 reads TGTGCCAGCAGCTTGGAAGACATTCAGTACTTC. Translated, it gives CASSLEDIQYF.

The rearrangement uses TRBV24-1 and TRBJ1-5, with a possible D match to TRBD1 (5 bases). CDR1 is KGHDR, CDR2 SFDVKD, per germline. V lost 12 bases to trimming and J lost 3 bases, with 14 bases between them. The CDR3 length is 13 residues. CDR3 sequence reads: CAAGGGNNQPQHF. CDR3 bases: TGTGCCGCGGGGGGGGGTAACAATCAGCCCCAGCATTTT.

The rearrangement links TRBV4-2 to TRBJ1-2; no firm D call. This CDR3 contains 15 residues. Trimming took 1 base from V and 4 from J, leaving 13 bases between them. The V gene's germline CDR1 is LGHNA and CDR2 YNFKEQ. Written as DNA, the CDR3 is TGTGCCAGCAGCCAAGCGGCAGAGGAGAGCTATGGCTACACCTTC. It encodes CASSQAAEESYGYTF.

This clone was seen only a few times. J is TRBJ1-1 and V is TRBV19, with unresolved D. V lost 5 bases and J lost 2, with 9 bases in between. The CDR3 loop spans 13 amino acids. Germline values: CDR1 LNHDA, CDR2 SQIVND (reference sequence). The CDR3 loop reads CASSLTRNTEAFF. As DNA, the CDR3 is TGTGCCAGTAGTCTTACACGAAACACTGAAGCTTTCTTT. The complete variable domain, with remaining parts taken from reference TRBV19 and TRBJ1-1, reads DGGITQSPKYLFRKEGQNVTLSCEQNLNHDAMYWYRQDPGQGLRLIYYSQIVNDFQKGDIAEGYSVSREKKESFPLTVTSAQKNPTAFYLCASSLTRNTEAFFGQGTRLTVV.

The J gene is TRBJ1-2, the V gene TRBV12-3 or TRBV12-4, with 9 bases identical to TRBD1. The CDR3 is 13 amino acids. V lost 6 bases to trimming and J lost 8 bases; unmatched junction nucleotides: 7. The CDR3 sequence is CASRPTGGWGYTF. In DNA form, the CDR3 reads TGTGCCAGCAGGCCTACAGGGGGCTGGGGCTACACCTTC.

This rearrangement joins TRBV4-2 to TRBJ2-7; 7 bases map to TRBD2. This CDR3 comprises 16 residues. CDR1 is LGHNA, CDR2 YNFKEQ, per germline. Trimming at V came to 6 bases and at J to 1 base, leaving 12 bases not matched to a gene. CDR3 sequence reads: CASRKDGAGTSYEQYF. CDR3 nucleotides: TGTGCCAGCAGAAAAGATGGAGCGGGAACTTCCTACGAGCAGTACTTC.

The J gene is TRBJ1-4, the V gene TRBV9; TRBD1 agrees at 7 bases. V shed 0 bases and J 5 bases; nucleotides not matched to a gene: 7. CDR1 SGDLS and CDR2 YYNGEE come from the germline V gene. The CDR3 has 16 amino acids. Written as DNA, the CDR3 is TGTGCCAGCAGCGTAGGCGACATCAGGGGGAATGAAAAACTGTTTTTT. This sequence encodes CASSVGDIRGNEKLFF.

The chain links TRBV13 to TRBJ1-2, with 9 bases matching TRBD1. CDR3 length equals 13 residues. From germline, CDR1 is PRHDT and CDR2 FYEKMQ (reference sequence). The V segment lost 4 bases and the J segment 8 bases; nucleotides outside the gene matches: 5. The CDR3 is CASSSDRGVGYTF. The CDR3 region has the DNA TGTGCCAGCAGCTCGGACAGGGGAGTAGGCTACACCTTC.

This clone was detected a few times. V is TRBV6-5 and J is TRBJ1-4, with D possibly TRBD1 on 5 matching bases. Germline V lookup: CDR1 MNHEY, CDR2 SVGAGI. Trimming left V 1 base short and J 7 bases short, with 10 bases between. This CDR3 region has 14 residues. The CDR3 protein is CASSYLGVGEKLFF. CDR3 nucleotide sequence: TGTGCCAGCAGTTACTTGGGGGTGGGTGAAAAACTGTTTTTT.

The CDR3 spells CASSEGTGNTEAFF. CDR3 DNA sequence: TGTGCCAGCAGTGAGGGGACAGGGAACACTGAAGCTTTCTTT. This chain uses TRBV27 with TRBJ1-1; 8 positions match TRBD1. Germline assignment: CDR1 MNHEY and CDR2 SMNVEV (reference sequence). After removal of 5 bases from V and 1 base from J, the junction contained 3 bases not matched to a gene. The CDR3 sequence is 14 residues long.

The V and J genes are TRBV9 and TRBJ2-3, with TRBD2 matching over 7 bases. V lost 2 bases to trimming and J lost 3 bases; unmatched junction nucleotides: 3. Germline V lookup: CDR1 SGDLS, CDR2 YYNGEE. This CDR3 spans 14 amino acids. CDR3 in amino acids: CASSVDGGTDTQYF. The CDR3 DNA is TGTGCCAGCAGCGTCGACGGGGGGACAGATACGCAGTATTTT.

This clone appeared a few times. This chain uses TRBV5-5 with TRBJ1-1; D is unresolved. The CDR3 runs to 13 residues. V was cut by 2 bases and J by 2 bases, with 7 bases left in between. CDR1 is SGHKS and CDR2 is YYEKEE in the germline V gene (reference sequence). The CDR3 sequence: CASSLGLNTEAFF. In DNA, the CDR3 is TGTGCCAGCAGCTTAGGCTTAAACACTGAAGCTTTCTTT.

As regards this clone: The junction shows a germline mismatch at one end, possibly a read error. The chain is built from TRBV7-7 and TRBJ2-5; a possible D gene is TRBD1 (6 bases). The germline gives CDR1 SSHAT, CDR2 FNYEAQ (reference sequence). The CDR3 sequence is 14 residues long. DNA of the CDR3: TGTGCTAGCAGCTTAGAGACAGGAAAAGAGACCCAGTACTTC. Amino acids: CASSLETGKETQYF.

This clone is a singleton in its sample. The rearrangement joins TRBV7-9 to TRBJ1-2; perhaps TRBD1 as D (5 bases). The germline V and J ends were trimmed by 7 bases and 1 base, with 13 bases remaining between them. This CDR3 is built from 14 residues. Germline CDR1 SEHNR, CDR2 FQNEAQ (reference sequence). The CDR3: CASNPGHLNYGYTF. CDR3 DNA: TGTGCCAGCAACCCCGGACACCTTAACTATGGCTACACCTTC.

This sequence joins TRBV28 and TRBJ2-5, with 13 bases fitting TRBD2. The CDR3 loop spans 18 amino acids. Germline CDR1 MDHEN, CDR2 SYDVKM. V lost 3 bases to trimming and J lost 9 bases; unmatched junction nucleotides: 16. DNA for the CDR3: TGTGCCAGCAGTTTTCTCCCGCCACTAGCGGGAGGGTCAGGGGCCCAGTACTTC. It yields the protein CASSFLPPLAGGSGAQYF.

This clone was counted a single time. This chain links TRBV29-1 with TRBJ1-1; 7 bases align to TRBD1. The CDR3 is made up of 13 amino acids. Germline V gives CDR1 SQVTM, CDR2 ANQGSEA. V lost 4 bases and J lost 5; bases outside the gene matches: 7. CDR3 bases: TGCAGCGTTGGGGGCTCAGGGGGAACTGAAGCTTTCTTT. It encodes CSVGGSGGTEAFF.

V and J are TRBV6-5 and TRBJ1-2; the D is unclear. CDR1 and CDR2 (germline): MNHEY, SVGAGI. The CDR3 sequence is 13 residues long. V lost 6 bases, J lost 7 bases, and 15 bases lay in between. CDR3 nucleotides: TGTGCCAGCAGCTTCGACGGTAGGAGTGGCTACACCTTC. This gives the protein CASSFDGRSGYTF.

This sequence joins TRBV19 and TRBJ2-1, with 8 nucleotides matching TRBD1. Germline assignment: CDR1 LNHDA and CDR2 SQIVND (reference sequence). Trimming at V came to 2 bases and at J to 7 bases, leaving 10 bases not matched to a gene. This CDR3 region has 16 residues. The CDR3: CASSIRTGLGDNEQFF. In DNA, the CDR3 is TGTGCCAGTAGTATAAGGACAGGGCTGGGAGATAATGAGCAGTTCTTC.

The chain is built from TRBV28 and TRBJ1-2; D is perhaps TRBD1 (5 bases). CDR3 length equals 12 residues. Germline V gene lookup returns CDR1 MDHEN and CDR2 SYDVKM. V lost 6 bases, J lost 8 bases, and 13 bases lay in between. The CDR3 is CASSIQVGGYTF. CDR3 bases: TGTGCCAGCAGCATACAGGTTGGAGGCTACACCTTC.

The gene calls are TRBV7-2 and TRBJ2-3; 9 bases agree with TRBD2. The V segment lost 5 bases and the J segment 3 bases; nucleotides outside the gene matches: 9. The CDR3 consists of 16 residues. Germline V gives CDR1 SGHTA, CDR2 FQGNSA. The CDR3, as DNA: TGTGCCAGCAGCCCTTGGGGCGGGGGGGCAACAGATACGCAGTATTTT. Translation: CASSPWGGGATDTQYF.

This chain links TRBV3-1 (or the pseudogene TRBV3-2) with TRBJ1-2; 7 nucleotides agree with TRBD1. Germline-derived CDR1 and CDR2 are LGHDT and YNNKEL (reference sequence). This CDR3 region has 16 residues. V shed 1 base, J shed 4 bases, and the junction held 9 bases outside the gene matches. The CDR3 DNA sequence: TGTGCCAGCAGCCAAGCGAACTTGGGACAGAGCTATGGCTACACCTTC. Amino acid sequence: CASSQANLGQSYGYTF.

Note on this clone: This specimen includes other DNA sequences encoding the same CDR3. The chain's CDR3 is CASSPGTEAFF. The CDR3, as DNA: TGTGCCAGCAGTCCGGGTACTGAAGCTTTCTTT. The V gene is TRBV28, the J gene TRBJ1-1; no definite D call. V lost 5 bases, J lost 5 bases, and 6 bases lay in between. The CDR3 consists of 11 residues. Germline V gene lookup returns CDR1 MDHEN and CDR2 SYDVKM.

There are a few counts of this clone. The rearrangement joins TRBV9 to TRBJ1-5; TRBD1 agrees at 10 bases. V lost 4 bases and J lost 6; bases outside the gene matches: 4. There are 14 residues in the CDR3. CDR1 and CDR2 from the germline V gene are SGDLS and YYNGEE. The CDR3 spells CASSLGQGSQPQHF. CDR3 nucleotides: TGTGCCAGCAGCTTGGGACAGGGGAGTCAGCCCCAGCATTTT.

The rearrangement links TRBV30 to TRBJ1-4; D remains ambiguous. Deletions cut 3 bases from V and 2 bases from J, with 13 bases between. This CDR3 is 15 amino acids long. The germline CDR1 and CDR2 sequences are GTSNPN and SVGIG (reference sequence). In DNA, the CDR3 is TGTGCCTGGAGGGCAAAGTCGGTCACTAATGAAAAACTGTTTTTT. Its protein product is CAWRAKSVTNEKLFF.